Below are 6 T cell receptor beta chains sequenced from a single sample in a study of early stage breast cancer tumors. Clones were read by immunoSEQ multiplex PCR, and TCRdb kept only the in-frame ones, dropping some. The sample lists some 11,000 clones; 70% to 80% were seen once. The sample consisted of breast tumor tissue. The receptor source for this set is a person aged 70 to 85 with breast cancer.

This rearrangement joins TRBV7-9 to TRBJ1-2; unclear D gene. The CDR3 is made up of 13 amino acids. Germline V gene lookup returns CDR1 SEHNR and CDR2 FQNEAQ (reference sequence). V was cut by 1 base and J by 7 bases, with 10 bases left in between. CDR3 region: CASSLEHPSGYTF. DNA for the CDR3: TGTGCCAGCAGCTTAGAACATCCCTCTGGCTACACCTTC.

V is TRBV2 and J is TRBJ2-7; D remains unclear. The CDR3 extends over 13 amino acids. Germline values: CDR1 SNHLY, CDR2 FYNNEI. V was shortened by 5 bases and J by 2 bases, with 10 bases between the two germline ends. The chain's CDR3 is CASSPLGTYEQYF. CDR3 DNA: TGTGCCAGCAGTCCGCTAGGAACCTACGAGCAGTACTTC.

The chain couples TRBV2 to TRBJ2-3, with D possibly TRBD2 on 6 matching bases. Germline CDR1 and CDR2: SNHLY and FYNNEI. This CDR3 comprises 15 residues. Trimming removed 0 bases from V and 5 bases from J, with 12 bases in between. CDR3 protein: CASSEAGGPGDTQYF. In nucleotides, the CDR3 is TGTGCCAGCAGTGAAGCGGGAGGACCCGGAGATACGCAGTATTTT.

The chain has TRBV5-4 and TRBJ2-5; a weak D match, TRBD2 (7 bases). Germline CDR1 reads SGHNT; CDR2 reads YYREEE (reference sequence). The CDR3 sequence is 15 residues long. V was pared by 0 bases and J by 2 bases, with 11 bases between. CDR3 DNA sequence: TGTGCCAGCAGCTTGGCAGCGGGGACACAAGAGACCCAGTACTTC. This sequence encodes CASSLAAGTQETQYF.

This clone was observed a few times. The chain recombines TRBV7-9 with TRBJ1-6; no definite D call. The ends were cut back, 3 bases at V and 7 bases at J, with 10 bases in the middle. Germline CDR1 and CDR2: SEHNR and FQNEAQ (reference sequence). There are 14 residues in the CDR3. CDR3 sequence (DNA): TGTGCCAGCAGCTTCACACAGCGGAATTCACCCCTCCACTTT. It encodes CASSFTQRNSPLHF.

The chain carries TRBV4-1 and TRBJ2-3, with TRBD2 as a possible D gene (5 bases). CDR3 length: 15 amino acids. Looked up from germline, CDR1 is MGHRA and CDR2 is YSYEKL. V was shortened by 9 bases and J by 1 base, with 17 bases between the two germline ends. The CDR3 sequence: CARACWRVGTDTQYF. CDR3 DNA: TGCGCCAGAGCGTGCTGGCGGGTCGGCACAGATACGCAGTATTTT.